The 31 T cell receptor beta chains presented below share a single source sample, sequenced in a study of blood T cell repertoires in COVID-19. Data came from immunoSEQ multiplex PCR; TCRdb stores just in-frame clones and leaves some out. Of 200,000 to 250,000 clones listed, 65% to 90% are singletons. Sequenced sample: PBMCs or T cells enriched from blood (not recorded which). All receptors derive from a woman in her 50s with acute COVID-19.

This chain joins TRBV9 and TRBJ2-7, with D perhaps matching TRBD2 (5 bases). The CDR3 extends over 12 amino acids. The V gene's germline CDR1 is SGDLS and CDR2 YYNGEE. Here the CDR3 DNA reads TGTGCTTCCCAGCGTGCGGGCTACGAGCAGTACTTC. Protein product: CASQRAGYEQYF.

The CDR3: CASSLQGRGVNTEAFF. CDR3 coding DNA: TGTGCCAGCAGCCTACAGGGGAGAGGCGTGAACACTGAAGCTTTCTTT. The chain couples TRBV28 to TRBJ1-1; 7 bases are shared with TRBD1. J was trimmed by 0 bases and V by 6 bases; bases with no gene match: 10. This CDR3 has 16 residues. The germline V gene has CDR1 MDHEN and CDR2 SYDVKM. Full variable domain (outside the CDR3, taken from reference TRBV28 and TRBJ1-1): DVKVTQSSRYLVKRTGEKVFLECVQDMDHENMFWYRQDPGLGLRLIYFSYDVKMKEKGDIPEGYSVSREKKERFSLILESASTNQTSMYLCASSLQGRGVNTEAFFGQGTRLTVV.

In this sample, this clone turned up a few times. The chain employs TRBV5-1 and TRBJ2-3; 13 bases map to TRBD2. Per the germline V gene, CDR1 is SGHRS and CDR2 is YFSETQ. Trimming took 7 bases from V and 5 from J; bases not matched to a gene: 7. This CDR3 contains 15 residues. The CDR3 spells CASGLLAGGQDTQYF. The DNA for the CDR3 is TGCGCCAGCGGGTTACTAGCGGGGGGGCAAGATACGCAGTATTTT. Using reference TRBV5-1 and TRBJ2-3 for the parts outside the CDR3, the full variable domain is KAGVTQTPRYLIKTRGQQVTLSCSPISGHRSVSWYQQTPGQGLQFLFEYFSETQRNKGNFPGRFSGRQFSNSRSEMNVSTLELGDSALYLCASGLLAGGQDTQYFGPGTRLTVL.

The chain links TRBV18 to TRBJ1-2, with no clear D. The germline V and J ends were trimmed by 6 bases and 7 bases, with 18 bases remaining between them. The CDR3 sequence is 14 residues long. Germline loops: CDR1 KGHSH, CDR2 LQKENI. CDR3 DNA: TGTGCCAGCTCGGACGGACTGACCTCGAGTGGCTACACCTTC. Its protein is CASSDGLTSSGYTF.

The chain carries TRBV19 and TRBJ2-1, with a weak D call TRBD2 (5 bases). Germline CDR1 and CDR2: LNHDA and SQIVND (reference sequence). V dropped 1 base and J dropped 3 bases, with 10 bases sitting between them. There are 15 residues in the CDR3. CDR3 nucleotides: TGTGCCAGTAGTATAGTAGCGCCAGGCTACAATGAGCAGTTCTTC. As protein: CASSIVAPGYNEQFF.

The chain has TRBV7-8 and TRBJ2-1, with TRBD2 matching 7 bases. J was trimmed by 2 bases and V by 1 base; bases with no gene match: 5. The germline gives CDR1 SGHVS, CDR2 FQNEAQ. There are 16 residues in the CDR3. CDR3 region: CASSLDPSGTYNEQFF. CDR3 DNA: TGTGCCAGCAGCTTAGATCCTAGCGGTACCTACAATGAGCAGTTCTTC.

Worth noting for this clone: At the DNA level, this CDR3 is encoded by other sequences in the same sample as well. CDR3 in amino acids: CAWSVGGSNEKLFF. The DNA of the CDR3 is TGTGCCTGGAGTGTAGGGGGTTCTAATGAAAAACTGTTTTTT. The chain combines TRBV30 with TRBJ1-4, with a possible D match to TRBD1 (6 bases). This CDR3 is 14 amino acids long. V was pared by 0 bases and J by 3 bases, with 8 bases between. Germline V gene sequence: CDR1 GTSNPN, CDR2 SVGIG (reference sequence).

This clone has a handful of counts. This rearrangement joins TRBV10-3 to TRBJ2-7; TRBD1 matches 10 bases. Germline CDR1 reads ENHRY; CDR2 reads SYGVKD. J lost 2 bases, V lost 3 bases, and 4 bases had no gene match. The CDR3 spans 15 residues. DNA for the CDR3: TGTGCCATCAGTGAAGACAGGGGGCAAACCTACGAGCAGTACTTC. Translation: CAISEDRGQTYEQYF.

CDR3 loop: CASSGLGQAQGQPQHF. The CDR3, as DNA: TGTGCCAGCAGTGGTCTCGGACAGGCGCAGGGTCAGCCCCAGCATTTT. V gene TRBV6-6 combines with J gene TRBJ1-5, with 7 bases that match TRBD1. The CDR3 contains 16 residues. Germline values: CDR1 MNHNY, CDR2 SVGAGI (reference sequence). V dropped 5 bases and J dropped 6; count of bases not matched to a gene: 13.

V and J are TRBV7-6 and TRBJ1-1; 7 nucleotides agree with TRBD1. V shed 1 base and J 6 bases; nucleotides not matched to a gene: 8. The CDR3 extends over 15 amino acids. In germline, CDR1 is SGHVS, CDR2 FNYEAQ. The CDR3 coding sequence is TGTGCCAGCAGCTTAGTGCCCGGAGGGGGCCCTGAAGCTTTCTTT. This sequence encodes CASSLVPGGGPEAFF.

This chain connects TRBV11-1 to TRBJ1-1; no firm D call. The CDR3 runs to 14 residues. Germline V gene lookup returns CDR1 SGHAT and CDR2 FQDESV (reference sequence). Trimming shortened V by 2 bases and J by 6 bases, and 13 bases separated the two germline ends. The CDR3 nucleotides are TGTGCCAGCAGCTTACACCGGGAATCCGCTGAAGCTTTCTTT. Translating it yields CASSLHRESAEAFF.

The CDR3 loop reads CASSFGDRGDGYTF. DNA of the CDR3: TGTGCCAGCAGTTTTGGGGACAGGGGGGATGGCTACACCTTC. This sequence joins TRBV27 and TRBJ1-2; 11 positions match TRBD1. V was pared by 3 bases and J by 6 bases, with 3 bases of the junction left unmatched. From germline, CDR1 is MNHEY and CDR2 SMNVEV (reference sequence). The CDR3 covers 14 residues.

This chain connects TRBV24-1 to TRBJ2-2, with TRBD2 identical over 8 bases. Germline assignment: CDR1 KGHDR and CDR2 SFDVKD. The CDR3 has 16 residues. Trimming took 3 bases from V and 1 from J; bases not matched to a gene: 3. The CDR3 region has the DNA TGTGCCACCAGTGATGGACTAGCACGGAACACCGGGGAGCTGTTTTTT. Its translation is CATSDGLARNTGELFF.

The rearrangement links TRBV14 to TRBJ1-4, with a possible D match to TRBD1 (6 bases). Germline loops: CDR1 SGHDN, CDR2 FVKESK. Trimming pared 6 bases from V and 8 bases from J, leaving 16 bases between. This CDR3 has 14 amino acids. Here the CDR3 reads CASRKEGVREKLFF. The DNA for the CDR3 is TGTGCCAGCAGAAAAGAGGGGGTTCGGGAAAAACTGTTTTTT. Full variable domain (outside the CDR3, taken from reference TRBV14 and TRBJ1-4): EAGVTQFPSHSVIEKGQTVTLRCDPISGHDNLYWYRRVMGKEIKFLLHFVKESKQDESGMPNNRFLAERTGGTYSTLKVQPAELEDSGVYFCASRKEGVREKLFFGSGTQLSVL.

A few counts support this clone. The V call is TRBV4-3, the J call TRBJ1-2, with D hard to call. This CDR3 is 14 amino acids long. Germline CDR1 LGHNA, CDR2 YSLEER. V lost 0 bases to trimming and J lost 4 bases, with 9 bases between them. In nucleotides, the CDR3 is TGCGCCAGCAGCCAAGATGTGGGCACCTATGGCTACACCTTC. Encoded protein: CASSQDVGTYGYTF.

The rearrangement uses TRBV5-1 and TRBJ2-7, with 10 bases matching TRBD2. Germline CDR1 is SGHRS and CDR2 is YFSETQ. The CDR3 sequence is 14 residues long. The J segment lost 5 bases and the V segment lost 2 bases, leaving 4 bases of the junction unmatched. The CDR3 here is CASSFSGGLDEQYF. CDR3 bases: TGCGCCAGCAGCTTTAGCGGGGGGCTAGACGAGCAGTACTTC.

The chain uses TRBV27 and TRBJ2-2; TRBD2 matches at 13 bases. The CDR3 is 16 residues long. Germline V gene sequence: CDR1 MNHEY, CDR2 SMNVEV (reference sequence). V was pared by 2 bases and J by 6 bases, with 3 bases of the junction left unmatched. For the CDR3, the DNA is TGTGCCAGCAGTTTAGGGACTAGCGGGGAGTCCGGGGAGCTGTTTTTT. Translated: CASSLGTSGESGELFF.

The gene calls are TRBV6-5 and TRBJ2-7; TRBD2 might be the D (6 bases). This CDR3 is built from 14 residues. Germline V gene lookup returns CDR1 MNHEY and CDR2 SVGAGI. Trimming left V 5 bases short and J 2 bases short, with 13 bases between. Here the CDR3 reads CASSRGLLAYEQYF. Here the CDR3 DNA reads TGTGCCAGCAGTCGGGGACTTCTAGCCTACGAGCAGTACTTC.

V usage is TRBV27 and J usage is TRBJ1-3, with 7 bases aligning to TRBD1. CDR3 length: 16 amino acids. Germline V gene data show CDR1 as MNHEY and CDR2 as SMNVEV (reference sequence). V trimming: 6 bases; J trimming: 2 bases; junction bases outside the gene matches: 10. The DNA for the CDR3 is TGTGCCAGCAGCTTGACTCGACAGGGAACTGGAAACACCATATATTTT. It specifies CASSLTRQGTGNTIYF.

The chain's CDR3 is CAREVQGGGGYTF. The CDR3 bases are TGTGCCAGGGAGGTGCAGGGGGGAGGTGGCTACACCTTC. The chain has TRBV7-3 and TRBJ1-2, with 7 bases aligning to TRBD1. Germline assignment: CDR1 SGHTA and CDR2 FQGTGA. V lost 9 bases and J lost 7; bases outside the gene matches: 11. CDR3 length: 13 residues.

The gene calls are TRBV29-1 and TRBJ2-3, with D perhaps TRBD2 (6 bases). Between the trimmed V and J ends, which lost 5 bases and 4 bases, there was a span of 16 bases. This CDR3 is built from 14 residues. Germline loops: CDR1 SQVTM, CDR2 ANQGSEA. The chain's CDR3 is CSVQRDSISDTQYF. The DNA for the CDR3 is TGCAGCGTTCAACGGGACTCCATATCAGATACGCAGTATTTT.

The V and J genes are TRBV7-2 and TRBJ2-3, with 7 bases fitting TRBD2. The junction had 12 bases not matched to a gene; V was cut back by 6 bases and J by 3 bases. The CDR3 loop spans 16 amino acids. Germline-derived CDR1 and CDR2 are SGHTA and FQGNSA. The CDR3 DNA reads as TGTGCCAGCAGACGACACAGCGGGGACCCAACAGATACGCAGTATTTT. It specifies CASRRHSGDPTDTQYF. Using reference TRBV7-2 and TRBJ2-3 for the parts outside the CDR3, the full variable domain is GAGVSQSPSNKVTEKGKDVELRCDPISGHTALYWYRQSLGQGLEFLIYFQGNSAPDKSGLPSDRFSAERTGGSVSTLTIQRTQQEDSAVYLCASRRHSGDPTDTQYFGPGTRLTVL.

The chain joins TRBV3-1 (or the pseudogene TRBV3-2) to TRBJ2-2; D may be TRBD2 (6 bases). Trimming left V 0 bases short and J 0 bases short, with 11 bases between. Germline CDR1 reads LGHDT; CDR2 reads YNNKEL (reference sequence). The CDR3 runs to 17 residues. In DNA form, the CDR3 reads TGTGCCAGCAGCCAAGACCCAGCGGGTGCGAACACCGGGGAGCTGTTTTTT. The encoded protein is CASSQDPAGANTGELFF.

The J gene is TRBJ1-2, the V gene TRBV27, with 8 bases fitting TRBD1. The CDR3 spans 13 residues. V trimming: 6 bases; J trimming: 8 bases; junction bases outside the gene matches: 8. Germline CDR1 and CDR2: MNHEY and SMNVEV (reference sequence). The CDR3 here is CASRDSGGKGYTF. CDR3 nucleotide sequence: TGTGCCAGCAGGGATTCAGGGGGCAAAGGCTACACCTTC.

The J gene is TRBJ1-5, the V gene TRBV15, with no clear D. Deletions cut 5 bases from V and 1 base from J, with 3 bases between. The CDR3 consists of 12 residues. The V gene's germline CDR1 is LNHNV and CDR2 YYDKDF (reference sequence). DNA of the CDR3: TGTGCCACCAGCGGCAGCAATCAGCCCCAGCATTTT. It yields the protein CATSGSNQPQHF. Combining the CDR3 with reference TRBV15 and TRBJ1-5 gives the whole variable domain DAMVIQNPRYQVTQFGKPVTLSCSQTLNHNVMYWYQQKSSQAPKLLFHYYDKDFNNEADTPDNFQSRRPNTSFCFLDIRSPGLGDTAMYLCATSGSNQPQHFGDGTRLSIL.

The CDR3 nucleotides are TGTGCCAGTAGTATCCCTGAGACAGCGAACACTGAAGCTTTCTTT. It codes for CASSIPETANTEAFF. J is TRBJ1-1 and V is TRBV19; tentatively, D is TRBD1 (5 bases). Germline V gene data show CDR1 as LNHDA and CDR2 as SQIVND (reference sequence). Between the trimmed V and J ends, which lost 3 bases and 1 base, there was a span of 12 bases. The CDR3 extends over 15 amino acids. Filled out from reference TRBV19 and TRBJ1-1, the complete variable domain reads DGGITQSPKYLFRKEGQNVTLSCEQNLNHDAMYWYRQDPGQGLRLIYYSQIVNDFQKGDIAEGYSVSREKKESFPLTVTSAQKNPTAFYLCASSIPETANTEAFFGQGTRLTVV.

The chain carries TRBV10-3 and TRBJ1-1; TRBD1 matches 7 bases. The CDR3 totals 14 residues. Looked up from germline, CDR1 is ENHRY and CDR2 is SYGVKD. V trimming: 5 bases; J trimming: 5 bases; junction bases outside the gene matches: 8. CDR3 DNA: TGTGCCATCAGTTATCGACAGGGATTTACTGAAGCTTTCTTT. Translation: CAISYRQGFTEAFF.

The V gene is TRBV4-1, the J gene TRBJ1-2, with 8 bases that match TRBD1. From germline, CDR1 is MGHRA and CDR2 YSYEKL. J was trimmed by 8 bases and V by 4 bases; bases with no gene match: 9. CDR3 length: 14 residues. The CDR3 region has the DNA TGCGCCAGCAGCCCCCCTGACGACAGGGGAGGCTACACCTTC. This codes for CASSPPDDRGGYTF.

This rearrangement joins TRBV30 to TRBJ2-3; TRBD1 might be the D (5 bases). The ends were cut back, 3 bases at V and 2 bases at J, with 9 bases in the middle. Germline V CDR1 and CDR2: GTSNPN, SVGIG (reference sequence). This CDR3 contains 13 residues. Here the CDR3 reads CAWRDTVTDTQYF. CDR3 coding DNA: TGTGCCTGGAGGGACACCGTCACAGATACGCAGTATTTT.

The sample holds a few counts of this clone. This chain joins TRBV3-1 (or the pseudogene TRBV3-2) and TRBJ1-5; D is unclear. The CDR3 is 16 amino acids. V lost 0 bases, J lost 1 base, and 10 bases lay in between. The germline V gene has CDR1 LGHDT and CDR2 YNNKEL (reference sequence). CDR3 sequence reads: CASSQDENISNQPQHF. DNA for the CDR3: TGTGCCAGCAGCCAAGATGAAAACATCAGCAATCAGCCCCAGCATTTT.

The rearrangement joins TRBV2 to TRBJ1-5, with unresolved D. The CDR3 consists of 16 residues. The V and J ends lost 6 bases and 3 bases respectively, with 18 bases between them. Germline CDR1 SNHLY, CDR2 FYNNEI. CDR3 DNA: TGTGCCAGCAGCCGGACTAACCCAACTCCCAATCAGCCCCAGCATTTT. This codes for CASSRTNPTPNQPQHF.